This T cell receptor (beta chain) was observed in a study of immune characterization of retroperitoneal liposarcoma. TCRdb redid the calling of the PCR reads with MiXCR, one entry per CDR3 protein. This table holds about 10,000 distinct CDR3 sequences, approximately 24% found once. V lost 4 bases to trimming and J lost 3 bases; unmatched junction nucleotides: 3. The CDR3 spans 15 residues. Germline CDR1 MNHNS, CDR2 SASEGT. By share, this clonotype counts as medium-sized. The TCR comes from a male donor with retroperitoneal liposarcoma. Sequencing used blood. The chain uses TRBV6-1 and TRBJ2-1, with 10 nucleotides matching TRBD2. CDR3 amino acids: CASSVSGGFYNEQFF. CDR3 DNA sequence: TGTGCCAGCAGTGTTAGCGGGGGGTTCTACAATGAGCAGTTCTTC.